These 29 T cell receptor beta chains originate from one sample sequenced in a study of control samples from healthy donors and cancer patients. Sequencing was performed with immunoSEQ multiplex PCR; in TCRdb, only in-frame clones are kept and a portion is missing. The sample holds 170,000 or so clones; about 94% are singletons and the top ten take around 8.5%. Sequencing was done on a sample of blood. Receptors originate from a woman in her thirties or forties in good health.

This chain uses TRBV10-3 with TRBJ2-1, with D possibly TRBD1 on 6 matching bases. CDR1 and CDR2 (germline): ENHRY, SYGVKD. V lost 3 bases and J lost 6, with 15 bases in between. This CDR3 comprises 15 residues. The CDR3, as DNA: TGTGCCATCAGTGACAACAGGGAATCAAGCAATGAGCAGTTCTTC. Translation: CAISDNRESSNEQFF.

J is TRBJ1-5 and V is TRBV21-1. TRBV21-1 is tagged as a pseudogene. CDR3 length: 15 amino acids. The CDR3 DNA is TGTGCCAGCAGCCAACACGGCTGGTGCAATCAGCCCCAGCATTTT. Translating gives CASSQHGWCNQPQHF.

This chain connects TRBV19 to TRBJ2-5, with 7 bases aligning to TRBD2. With V trimmed by 6 bases and J by 5 bases, 9 bases remained unmatched. In germline, CDR1 is LNHDA, CDR2 SQIVND (reference sequence). The CDR3 covers 14 residues. The DNA of the CDR3 is TGTGCCAGTAGCCCTTGGGGAGGGTTGGAGACCCAGTACTTC. Translating it yields CASSPWGGLETQYF.

The chain is built from TRBV5-1 and TRBJ2-1; D gene uncertain. CDR3 length equals 15 residues. CDR1 SGHRS and CDR2 YFSETQ come from the germline V gene. Trimming left V 1 base short and J 0 bases short, with 8 bases between. The CDR3 is CASSLTAGSYNEQFF. CDR3 sequence (DNA): TGCGCCAGCAGCTTGACGGCAGGCTCCTACAATGAGCAGTTCTTC.

This chain uses TRBV7-7 with TRBJ1-5, with D uncertain. CDR3 length equals 13 residues. V dropped 5 bases and J dropped 7 bases, with 12 bases sitting between them. CDR1 is SSHAT, CDR2 FNYEAQ, per germline (reference sequence). The CDR3 DNA is TGTGCCAGCAGCCCGTTGGGTGAGCAGCCCCAGCATTTT. This encodes CASSPLGEQPQHF.

V gene TRBV19 combines with J gene TRBJ1-3; no definite D call. The germline V gene has CDR1 LNHDA and CDR2 SQIVND (reference sequence). The V end lost 2 bases, the J end lost 3 bases, and 11 bases lay between the germline ends. CDR3 length: 15 amino acids. CDR3 protein: CASSISPANGNTIYF. DNA for the CDR3: TGTGCCAGTAGTATAAGCCCCGCGAATGGAAACACCATATATTTT.

The rearrangement joins TRBV7-3 to TRBJ1-1, with no clear D. There are 13 residues in the CDR3. V lost 0 bases and J lost 10, with 12 bases in between. Germline V gene data show CDR1 as SGHTA and CDR2 as FQGTGA. The DNA for the CDR3 is TGTGCCAGCAGCTTAACTTCGGCCTCGGGAGCTTTCTTT. Translating it yields CASSLTSASGAFF.

The chain combines TRBV6-6 with TRBJ2-7; 12 bases match TRBD1. There are 16 residues in the CDR3. Trimming cost V 5 bases and J 4 bases; bases outside gene matches: 9. CDR1 is MNHNY, CDR2 SVGAGI, per germline (reference sequence). In nucleotides, the CDR3 is TGTGCCAGCAGTAAGCCTCCGGGACAGGGGGCTTACGAGCAGTACTTC. Its translation: CASSKPPGQGAYEQYF.

This chain uses TRBV19 with TRBJ2-2; a possible D gene is TRBD2 (6 bases). Trimming left V 6 bases short and J 2 bases short, with 13 bases between. The CDR3 runs 15 residues. Germline V lookup: CDR1 LNHDA, CDR2 SQIVND (reference sequence). CDR3 region: CASREGAGNTGELFF. Here the CDR3 DNA reads TGTGCCAGTAGGGAGGGCGCCGGTAACACCGGGGAGCTGTTTTTT.

The chain joins TRBV2 to TRBJ1-2; D not resolved. V was pared by 7 bases and J by 5 bases, with 17 bases between. The CDR3 loop spans 14 amino acids. Germline V CDR1 and CDR2: SNHLY, FYNNEI. CDR3 DNA: TGTGCCAGCATCCGAAGGGCAGGTCCTTATGGCTACACCTTC. Protein: CASIRRAGPYGYTF.

The chain employs TRBV19 and TRBJ1-4; D is ambiguous. Germline values: CDR1 LNHDA, CDR2 SQIVND (reference sequence). There are 13 residues in the CDR3. With 5 bases removed from V and 8 bases from J, the gap between germline ends came to 12 bases. The CDR3 coding sequence is TGTGCCAGTAGTCGCGAGGTATGGGAAAAACTGTTTTTT. Its translation: CASSREVWEKLFF. The entire variable domain, with the rest obtained from reference TRBV19 and TRBJ1-4, is as follows: DGGITQSPKYLFRKEGQNVTLSCEQNLNHDAMYWYRQDPGQGLRLIYYSQIVNDFQKGDIAEGYSVSREKKESFPLTVTSAQKNPTAFYLCASSREVWEKLFFGSGTQLSVL.

This sequence joins TRBV5-6 and TRBJ2-2; D call uncertain. Trimming took off 0 bases at V and 6 bases at J, with 15 bases between the two ends. Germline V gives CDR1 SGHDT, CDR2 YYEEEE. This CDR3 is 16 amino acids long. This CDR3 is CASSLAVGTSSGELFF. In nucleotides, the CDR3 is TGTGCCAGCAGCTTGGCCGTAGGAACATCCTCCGGGGAGCTGTTTTTT.

This rearrangement joins TRBV5-1 to TRBJ1-4; D might be TRBD1 (5 bases). The germline V gene has CDR1 SGHRS and CDR2 YFSETQ. CDR3 length: 16 residues. Trimming cost V 0 bases and J 0 bases, with 9 bases left between them. In DNA form, the CDR3 reads TGCGCCAGCAGCTTGGAGACAGCTGCAACTAATGAAAAACTGTTTTTT. This translates into CASSLETAATNEKLFF.

The sample holds a few counts of this clone. The chain links TRBV28 to TRBJ1-4; no reliable D call. Per germline, CDR1 MDHEN and CDR2 SYDVKM. Trimming left V 6 bases short and J 2 bases short, with 7 bases between. This CDR3 has 13 residues. Written as DNA, the CDR3 is TGTGCCAGCAGGGACGGTACTAATGAAAAACTGTTTTTT. Amino acid sequence: CASRDGTNEKLFF.

The chain is built from TRBV7-3 and TRBJ2-5; D might be TRBD1 (5 bases). Between the trimmed V and J ends, which lost 5 bases and 0 bases, there was a span of 10 bases. Looked up from germline, CDR1 is SGHTA and CDR2 is FQGTGA. The CDR3 consists of 14 residues. CDR3 DNA sequence: TGTGCCAGCAGCCCGACAGTGAACCAAGAGACCCAGTACTTC. It codes for CASSPTVNQETQYF.

CDR3 nucleotides: TGCGCCAGCATGTGGGGGGGTGGAAGGTACGAGCAGTACTTC. Amino acids: CASMWGGGRYEQYF. This chain joins TRBV10-2 and TRBJ2-7, with 7 bases aligning to TRBD2. The V segment lost 7 bases and the J segment 4 bases; nucleotides outside the gene matches: 10. Germline V CDR1 and CDR2: WSHSY, SAAADI. The CDR3 is 14 residues long.

This clone showed up just once. The same CDR3 can be traced to other DNA sequences in this sample. The chain carries TRBV7-2 and TRBJ2-7; TRBD2 aligns across 8 bases. CDR3 length equals 15 residues. With V trimmed by 3 bases and J by 1 base, 5 bases remained unmatched. Germline V CDR1 and CDR2: SGHTA, FQGNSA. This chain's CDR3 is CASSLAGGDSYEQYF. The CDR3 nucleotides are TGTGCCAGCAGCTTGGCGGGAGGTGATTCCTACGAGCAGTACTTC.

This clone was recorded a few times. This rearrangement joins TRBV27 to TRBJ2-2, with 8 nucleotides matching TRBD2. The CDR3 is 16 residues long. CDR1 is MNHEY and CDR2 is SMNVEV in the germline V gene (reference sequence). V dropped 6 bases and J dropped 6; count of bases not matched to a gene: 12. The CDR3 region is CASRRGPGRAPGELFF. For the CDR3, the DNA is TGTGCCAGCAGACGGGGCCCCGGGAGGGCCCCCGGGGAGCTGTTTTTT.

CDR3 residues: CASSRDLRETQYF. In DNA, the CDR3 is TGTGCCAGCAGCAGGGACCTGCGGGAGACCCAGTACTTC. The chain recombines TRBV12-3 or TRBV12-4 with TRBJ2-5; D possibly uses TRBD1 or TRBD2 (5 bases each). CDR3 length: 13 amino acids. The V gene lost 6 bases and the J gene lost 5 bases, with 13 bases spanning the gap.

V usage is TRBV6-1 and J usage is TRBJ1-5; tentatively, D is TRBD1 (5 bases). V lost 2 bases, J lost 2 bases, and 10 bases lay in between. The CDR3 is 15 amino acids. CDR1 MNHNS and CDR2 SASEGT come from the germline V gene. This CDR3 is CASSEWDGGNQPQHF. CDR3 DNA sequence: TGTGCCAGCAGTGAATGGGACGGTGGCAATCAGCCCCAGCATTTT.

This chain connects TRBV18 to TRBJ1-3; no clear D. Germline V gene sequence: CDR1 KGHSH, CDR2 LQKENI. The CDR3 is made up of 14 amino acids. Trimming removed 0 bases from V and 6 bases from J, with 9 bases in between. The DNA for the CDR3 is TGTGCCAGCTCACCACCGGGAACCTCAAACACCATATATTTT. Translating gives CASSPPGTSNTIYF. Using reference TRBV18 and TRBJ1-3 for the parts outside the CDR3, the full variable domain is NAGVMQNPRHLVRRRGQEARLRCSPMKGHSHVYWYRQLPEEGLKFMVYLQKENIIDESGMPKERFSAEFPKEGPSILRIQQVVRGDSAAYFCASSPPGTSNTIYFGEGSWLTVV.

V usage is TRBV28 and J usage is TRBJ1-1, with a tentative D call TRBD1 (6 bases). CDR1 is MDHEN and CDR2 is SYDVKM in the germline V gene. V lost 5 bases to trimming and J lost 0 bases, with 19 bases between them. The CDR3 covers 17 residues. CDR3 residues: CASSPPGHSYMNTEAFF. The CDR3 coding sequence is TGTGCCAGCAGTCCGCCGGGACACTCGTACATGAACACTGAAGCTTTCTTT.

This chain connects TRBV10-3 to TRBJ1-5, with D possibly TRBD1 on 6 matching bases. The CDR3 is 18 amino acids. Germline V gives CDR1 ENHRY, CDR2 SYGVKD. V lost 2 bases and J 5 bases, leaving 22 bases between the germline ends. The CDR3 protein is CAISEKGVWGAEDQPQHF. The DNA of the CDR3 is TGTGCCATCAGTGAGAAAGGTGTTTGGGGGGCAGAGGATCAGCCCCAGCATTTT.

The chain uses TRBV6-6 and TRBJ2-2; 7 nucleotides align to TRBD2. The CDR3 runs 14 residues. Germline V gene sequence: CDR1 MNHNY, CDR2 SVGAGI (reference sequence). The trim removed 4 bases at V and 4 bases at J, leaving 3 bases unmatched. CDR3 bases: TGTGCCAGCAGTTTGAAGCGGGGCACCGGGGAGCTGTTTTTT. Residues: CASSLKRGTGELFF.

V gene TRBV2 combines with J gene TRBJ1-2, with 10 bases aligning to TRBD1. V dropped 6 bases and J dropped 6; count of bases not matched to a gene: 10. Germline CDR1 reads SNHLY; CDR2 reads FYNNEI. The CDR3 contains 15 residues. The CDR3 bases are TGTGCCAGCAGCGACCCGGACAGGGGGGTCGATGGCTACACCTTC. This codes for CASSDPDRGVDGYTF.

The V call is TRBV11-2, the J call TRBJ1-1; D gene ambiguous. CDR1 is SGHAT and CDR2 is FQNNGV in the germline V gene. The V end lost 8 bases, the J end lost 8 bases, and 12 bases lay between the germline ends. The CDR3 covers 11 residues. Written as DNA, the CDR3 is TGTGCCAGCTTAGGTGGGCAGGAAGCTTTCTTT. Its translation: CASLGGQEAFF.

J is TRBJ2-2 and V is TRBV19; perhaps TRBD2 as D (5 bases). Germline V gene lookup returns CDR1 LNHDA and CDR2 SQIVND (reference sequence). The CDR3 extends over 14 amino acids. V lost 2 bases and J lost 4, with 8 bases in between. The CDR3, as DNA: TGTGCCAGTAGTATATCACGGGGCACCGGGGAGCTGTTTTTT. This encodes CASSISRGTGELFF. Drawing the rest from reference TRBV19 and TRBJ2-2, the complete variable domain is DGGITQSPKYLFRKEGQNVTLSCEQNLNHDAMYWYRQDPGQGLRLIYYSQIVNDFQKGDIAEGYSVSREKKESFPLTVTSAQKNPTAFYLCASSISRGTGELFFGEGSRLTVL.

This clone has only one observation. The rearrangement joins TRBV19 to TRBJ2-6, with D possibly being TRBD2 (5 bases). V dropped 5 bases and J dropped 0 bases, with 8 bases sitting between them. The germline V gene has CDR1 LNHDA and CDR2 SQIVND (reference sequence). This CDR3 spans 15 amino acids. The CDR3 reads CASSSRDSGANVLTF. The CDR3 DNA reads as TGTGCCAGTAGTTCGAGGGACTCTGGGGCCAACGTCCTGACTTTC. The full variable domain, completed using reference TRBV19 and TRBJ2-6, is DGGITQSPKYLFRKEGQNVTLSCEQNLNHDAMYWYRQDPGQGLRLIYYSQIVNDFQKGDIAEGYSVSREKKESFPLTVTSAQKNPTAFYLCASSSRDSGANVLTFGAGSRLTVL.

The chain links TRBV7-2 to TRBJ1-3, with TRBD1 matching 9 bases. The CDR3 spans 18 residues. With 2 bases clipped from V and 1 base from J, the junction kept 9 bases outside the gene matches. The germline V gene has CDR1 SGHTA and CDR2 FQGNSA. CDR3 sequence (DNA): TGTGCCAGCAGCTTACGTAGGACAGGGGTCCTGTCTGGAAACACCATATATTTT. This encodes CASSLRRTGVLSGNTIYF.